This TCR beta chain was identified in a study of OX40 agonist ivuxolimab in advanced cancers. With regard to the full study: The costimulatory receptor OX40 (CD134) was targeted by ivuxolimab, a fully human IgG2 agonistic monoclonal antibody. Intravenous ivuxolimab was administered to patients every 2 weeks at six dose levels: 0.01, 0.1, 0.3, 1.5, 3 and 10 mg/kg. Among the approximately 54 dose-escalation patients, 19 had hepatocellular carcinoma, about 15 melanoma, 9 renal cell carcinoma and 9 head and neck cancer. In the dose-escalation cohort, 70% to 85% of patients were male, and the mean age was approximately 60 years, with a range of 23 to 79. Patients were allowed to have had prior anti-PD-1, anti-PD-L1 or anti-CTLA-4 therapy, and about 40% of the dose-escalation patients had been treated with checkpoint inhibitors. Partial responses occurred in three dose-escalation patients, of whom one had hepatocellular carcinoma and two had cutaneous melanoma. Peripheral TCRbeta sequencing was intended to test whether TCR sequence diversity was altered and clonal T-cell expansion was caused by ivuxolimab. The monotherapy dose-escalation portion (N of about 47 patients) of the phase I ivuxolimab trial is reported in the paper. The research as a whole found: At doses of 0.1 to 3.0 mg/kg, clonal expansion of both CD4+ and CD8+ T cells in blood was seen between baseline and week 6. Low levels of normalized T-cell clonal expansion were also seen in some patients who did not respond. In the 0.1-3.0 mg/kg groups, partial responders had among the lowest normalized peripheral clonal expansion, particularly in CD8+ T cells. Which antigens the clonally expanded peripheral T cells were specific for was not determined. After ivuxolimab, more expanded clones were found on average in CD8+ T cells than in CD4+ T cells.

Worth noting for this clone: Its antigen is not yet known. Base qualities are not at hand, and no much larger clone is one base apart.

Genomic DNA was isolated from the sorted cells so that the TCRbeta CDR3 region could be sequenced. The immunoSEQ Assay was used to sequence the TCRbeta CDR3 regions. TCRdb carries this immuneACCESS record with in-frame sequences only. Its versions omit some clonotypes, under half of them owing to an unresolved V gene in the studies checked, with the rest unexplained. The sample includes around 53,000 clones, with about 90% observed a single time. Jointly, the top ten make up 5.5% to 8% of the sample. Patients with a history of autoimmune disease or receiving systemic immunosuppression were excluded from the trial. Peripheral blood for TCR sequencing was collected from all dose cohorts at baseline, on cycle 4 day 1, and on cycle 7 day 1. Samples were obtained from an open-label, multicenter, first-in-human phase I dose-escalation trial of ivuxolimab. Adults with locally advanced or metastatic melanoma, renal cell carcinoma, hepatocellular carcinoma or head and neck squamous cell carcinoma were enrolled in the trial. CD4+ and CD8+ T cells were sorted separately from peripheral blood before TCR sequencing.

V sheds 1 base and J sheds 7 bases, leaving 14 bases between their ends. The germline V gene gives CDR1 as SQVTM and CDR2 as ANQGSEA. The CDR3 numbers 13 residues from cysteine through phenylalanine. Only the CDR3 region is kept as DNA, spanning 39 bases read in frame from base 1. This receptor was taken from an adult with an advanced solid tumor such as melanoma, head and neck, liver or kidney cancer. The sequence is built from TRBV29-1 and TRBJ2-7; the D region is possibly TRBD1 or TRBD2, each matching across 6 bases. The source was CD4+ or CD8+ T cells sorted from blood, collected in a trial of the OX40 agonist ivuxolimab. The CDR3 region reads CSVEAQQGTEQYF. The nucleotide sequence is TGCAGCGTTGAAGCCCAGCAGGGGACTGAGCAGTACTTC.